Listed below are T cell receptor beta chains from one sample, sequenced in a study of blood T cell repertoires in COVID-19. Using immunoSEQ multiplex PCR, the repertoire was profiled, and TCRdb retains in-frame clones only, with some absent. Among 330,000 or so clones listed, approximately 89% were seen once. Sequencing was performed on PBMCs or T cells enriched from blood (not recorded which). The receptor source for this set is a man aged 25-40 years who had recovered from COVID-19. Both conserved end residues are part of each CDR3. Each record gives: J gene, V gene, clone size, CDR3 protein. Some rows have no size entry. The others give once, few or many, or a class for an expanded clone.

j_gene: TRBJ2-1; v_gene: TRBV11-2; abundance: .; CDR3aa: CASRPLAGGHDSYNEQFF
j_gene: TRBJ1-1; v_gene: TRBV11-2; abundance: .; CDR3aa: CASSLTPGVNSEAFF
j_gene: TRBJ2-7; v_gene: TRBV2; abundance: .; CDR3aa: CASRAQGNNEQYF
j_gene: TRBJ2-2; v_gene: TRBV6-6; abundance: .; CDR3aa: CASSDLDSGKDGELFF
j_gene: TRBJ1-4; v_gene: TRBV4-2; abundance: .; CDR3aa: CASSLSLPRQGTTNEKLFF
j_gene: TRBJ2-5; v_gene: TRBV27; abundance: .; CDR3aa: CASSLVTSGGVKTQYF
j_gene: TRBJ1-5; v_gene: TRBV6-1; abundance: .; CDR3aa: CASSEAGGRSNQPQHF
j_gene: TRBJ2-5; v_gene: TRBV5-1; abundance: .; CDR3aa: CASSEGVQETQYF
j_gene: TRBJ1-6; v_gene: TRBV4-1; abundance: .; CDR3aa: CASSQATGAQTLHF
j_gene: TRBJ1-4; v_gene: TRBV7-9; abundance: few; CDR3aa: CASSTRGRPGKLFF
j_gene: TRBJ1-5; v_gene: TRBV2; abundance: .; CDR3aa: CASSEGRTGPYSNQPQHF
j_gene: TRBJ2-3; v_gene: TRBV6-5; abundance: few; CDR3aa: CASNLAGPDTQYF
j_gene: TRBJ2-2; v_gene: TRBV24-1; abundance: .; CDR3aa: CATSDLGAKASGFPNTGELFF
j_gene: TRBJ2-7; v_gene: TRBV27; abundance: .; CDR3aa: CASSSDVSYEQYF
j_gene: TRBJ1-2; v_gene: TRBV27; abundance: once; CDR3aa: CASTTTGGYGYTF
j_gene: TRBJ1-5; v_gene: TRBV10-3; abundance: .; CDR3aa: CAISGTGYSNQPQHF
j_gene: TRBJ2-1; v_gene: TRBV27; abundance: .; CDR3aa: CASSLSGTSPYEQFF
j_gene: TRBJ2-3; v_gene: TRBV6-5; abundance: .; CDR3aa: CASLGRGMGTDTQYF
j_gene: TRBJ1-1; v_gene: TRBV28; abundance: .; CDR3aa: CASSNPMGPNAFF
j_gene: TRBJ2-7; v_gene: TRBV27; abundance: .; CDR3aa: CASSRPGAGGGYEQYF
j_gene: TRBJ2-1; v_gene: TRBV2; abundance: .; CDR3aa: CASSVGAGANYEQFF
j_gene: TRBJ1-6; v_gene: TRBV28; abundance: .; CDR3aa: CASGGTVYNSPLHF
j_gene: TRBJ1-6; v_gene: TRBV5-1; abundance: few; CDR3aa: CASSSGRGGMLNSPLHF
j_gene: TRBJ1-1; v_gene: TRBV4-1; abundance: .; CDR3aa: CASSLDRGTEAFF
j_gene: TRBJ2-7; v_gene: TRBV7-9; abundance: .; CDR3aa: CASSLEGIEQYF
j_gene: TRBJ2-1; v_gene: TRBV11-3; abundance: .; CDR3aa: CASSLRTGIGNEQFF
j_gene: TRBJ1-1; v_gene: TRBV12-3/TRBV12-4; abundance: .; CDR3aa: CASSFRGWAFF
j_gene: TRBJ1-1; v_gene: TRBV12-3/TRBV12-4; abundance: .; CDR3aa: CASSFGVLTEAFF
j_gene: TRBJ2-7; v_gene: TRBV5-6; abundance: .; CDR3aa: CASSSDRGWAEQYF
j_gene: TRBJ2-1; v_gene: TRBV29-1; abundance: .; CDR3aa: CSVGYYNEQFF
j_gene: TRBJ1-2; v_gene: TRBV28; abundance: .; CDR3aa: CASSLSSQGPNYGYTF
j_gene: TRBJ1-2; v_gene: TRBV7-9; abundance: .; CDR3aa: CASSEGQGNGYTF
j_gene: TRBJ2-7; v_gene: TRBV5-6; abundance: .; CDR3aa: CASNIIGYTPLTDEQYF
j_gene: TRBJ1-2; v_gene: TRBV30; abundance: .; CDR3aa: CACHVRQRAYYGYTF
j_gene: TRBJ2-1; v_gene: TRBV5-1; abundance: .; CDR3aa: CASSSARTRIREQFF
j_gene: TRBJ1-3; v_gene: TRBV4-2; abundance: .; CDR3aa: CASSQGTITGNTIYF
j_gene: TRBJ2-7; v_gene: TRBV5-1; abundance: .; CDR3aa: CASSPGGQVLYERYF
j_gene: TRBJ1-2; v_gene: TRBV7-2; abundance: .; CDR3aa: CASSLILRGHGYTF
j_gene: TRBJ1-1; v_gene: TRBV2; abundance: .; CDR3aa: CASSPLAEAFF
j_gene: TRBJ2-5; v_gene: TRBV4-1; abundance: .; CDR3aa: CASSQSGIAGGQETQYF
j_gene: TRBJ1-2; v_gene: TRBV30; abundance: .; CDR3aa: CACGTAGGYTF
j_gene: TRBJ1-2; v_gene: TRBV4-1; abundance: once; CDR3aa: CASSQGPTGSDGYTF
j_gene: TRBJ1-2; v_gene: TRBV5-1; abundance: .; CDR3aa: CASSSQGADGYTF
j_gene: TRBJ1-1; v_gene: TRBV7-9; abundance: .; CDR3aa: CASSLRRDRDTEAFF
j_gene: TRBJ1-1; v_gene: TRBV7-8; abundance: .; CDR3aa: CASSPSGVFPEAFF
j_gene: TRBJ2-3; v_gene: TRBV5-4; abundance: .; CDR3aa: CASSLLAGGPVADTQYF
j_gene: TRBJ1-2; v_gene: TRBV6-4; abundance: .; CDR3aa: CASSDIRGGYTF
j_gene: TRBJ2-2; v_gene: TRBV3-1/TRBV3-2; abundance: .; CDR3aa: CASSQDFEGADTGELFF
j_gene: TRBJ1-2; v_gene: TRBV5-1; abundance: .; CDR3aa: CASSTRTVSDGYTF
j_gene: TRBJ2-2; v_gene: TRBV7-2; abundance: .; CDR3aa: CASSLTRGGTGELFF
j_gene: TRBJ1-5; v_gene: TRBV5-8; abundance: .; CDR3aa: CASSFRDRGLQPQHF